Listed here are 5 T cell receptor beta chains from one sample, sequenced in a study of glioma-infiltrating T cells. The iRepertoire nested amplicon-rescue multiplex PCR amplified TCR alpha and beta CDR3s from RNA. MiXCR was run by TCRdb on the multiplex PCR reads, yielding one entry per CDR3 protein. Of under 150,000 distinct CDR3 sequences in the sample, under 25% were seen once. The sequencing sample was made of glioma tissue, nonneoplastic brain tissue, or PBMCs (not recorded which). These TCRs come from a human donor with low-grade glioma or glioblastoma, undergoing nonglioma brain surgery, or in good health (not recorded which).

This chain uses TRBV18 with TRBJ2-1; 15 bases map to TRBD2. CDR1 is KGHSH and CDR2 is LQKENI in the germline V gene. CDR3 length: 16 residues. The V segment lost 3 bases and the J segment 6 bases; nucleotides outside the gene matches: 3. The CDR3 nucleotides are TGTGCCAGCTCACCCCCGGGACTAGCGGGGGGCAATGAGCAGTTCTTC. It is translated as CASSPPGLAGGNEQFF.

Note on this clonotype: A much larger clone lies a single base off, so this may be a read error. The chain employs TRBV6-9 and TRBJ1-2, with D uncertain. The CDR3 is 13 residues long. CDR1 and CDR2 (germline): MNHGY, SVAAGI. Trimming stripped 3 bases from V and 8 bases from J, with 13 bases between. The CDR3 nucleotides read TGTGCCAGCAGTTACGGGCAAATTGGAGGCTACACCTTC. Amino acids: CASSYGQIGGYTF.

V is TRBV28 and J is TRBJ2-7; TRBD1 or TRBD2 may be the D gene (6 bases each). CDR1 is MDHEN and CDR2 is SYDVKM in the germline V gene. The CDR3 is 13 amino acids. V gave up 5 bases and J gave up 5 bases, with 13 bases separating them. In nucleotides, the CDR3 is TGTGCCAGCAGTGTCTTGGGGGGCCACGAGCAGTACGTC. It yields the protein CASSVLGGHEQYV.

A word on this clonotype: Being one base from a much bigger clone, this may be a read error. The V call is TRBV6-1, the J call TRBJ2-3, with no clear D. The CDR3 extends over 13 amino acids. The germline CDR1 and CDR2 sequences are MNHNS and SASEGT. CDR3 residues: CASSEVITDSQYF. The CDR3 DNA follows: TGTGCCAGCAGTGAAGTGATCACAGATTCGCAGTATTTT.

For this clonotype: Being one base from a much bigger clone, this may be a read error. The chain joins TRBV6-1 to TRBJ1-1; D call uncertain. The CDR3 totals 14 residues. CDR1 MNHNS and CDR2 SASEGT come from the germline V gene. CDR3 coding DNA: TGTGTCAGCATCCAAGGCTACGTGAACACTGAAGCTTTCTTT. This translates into CVSIQGYVNTEAFF.